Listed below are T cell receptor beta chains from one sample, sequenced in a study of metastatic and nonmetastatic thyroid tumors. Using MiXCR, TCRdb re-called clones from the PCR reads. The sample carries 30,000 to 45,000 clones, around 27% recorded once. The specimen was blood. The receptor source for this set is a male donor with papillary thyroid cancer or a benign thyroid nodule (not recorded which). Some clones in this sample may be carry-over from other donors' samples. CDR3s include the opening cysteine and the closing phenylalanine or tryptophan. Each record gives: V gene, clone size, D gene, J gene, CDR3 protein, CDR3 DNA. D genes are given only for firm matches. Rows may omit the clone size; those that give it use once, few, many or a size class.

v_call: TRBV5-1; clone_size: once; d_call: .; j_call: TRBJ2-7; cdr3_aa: CASSLRAQLDEQYF; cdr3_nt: TGCGCCAGCAGCTTGCGGGCACAACTCGACGAGCAGTACTTC
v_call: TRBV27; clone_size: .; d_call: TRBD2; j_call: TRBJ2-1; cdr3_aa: CASSFRGLAGGLGHEQFF; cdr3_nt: TGTGCCAGCAGTTTTCGTGGGTTGGCGGGGGGGCTAGGGCATGAGCAGTTCTTC
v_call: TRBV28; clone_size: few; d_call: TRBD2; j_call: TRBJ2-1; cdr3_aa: CASSLLNLAGVAYNEQFF; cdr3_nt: TGTGCCAGCAGTTTACTGAACTTAGCGGGAGTGGCCTACAATGAGCAGTTCTTC
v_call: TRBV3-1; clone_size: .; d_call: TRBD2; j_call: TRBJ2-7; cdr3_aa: CASSRRTSGVTYEQYF; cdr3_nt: TGTGCCAGCAGCCGACGGACTAGCGGGGTCACCTACGAGCAGTACTTC
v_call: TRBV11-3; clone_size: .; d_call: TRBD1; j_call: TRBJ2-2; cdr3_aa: CASSFDRAVELFF; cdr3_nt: TGTGCCAGCAGCTTTGACAGGGCCGTGGAGCTGTTTTTT
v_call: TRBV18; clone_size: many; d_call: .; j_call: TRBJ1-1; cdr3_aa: CASVQQQNTEAFF; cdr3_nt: TGTGCCAGCGTACAACAACAGAACACTGAAGCTTTCTTT
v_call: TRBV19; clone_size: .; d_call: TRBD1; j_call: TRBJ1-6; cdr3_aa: CASERQGEGSPLHF; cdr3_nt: TGTGCCAGTGAGAGACAGGGAGAAGGATCACCCCTCCACTTT
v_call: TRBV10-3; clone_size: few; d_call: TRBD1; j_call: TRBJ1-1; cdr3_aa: CAISESTGDSTEAFF; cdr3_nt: TGTGCCATCAGTGAGTCGACAGGGGATTCCACTGAAGCTTTCTTT
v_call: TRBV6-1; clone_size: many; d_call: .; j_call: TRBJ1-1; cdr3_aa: CASSENNLDSYLTEAFF; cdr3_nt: TGTGCCAGCAGTGAAAACAACTTGGACAGCTACCTCACTGAGGCTTTCTTT
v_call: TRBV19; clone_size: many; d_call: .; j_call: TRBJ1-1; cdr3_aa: CASFLRSAFF; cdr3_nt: TGTGCCAGTTTCCTTCGCTCGGCTTTCTTT
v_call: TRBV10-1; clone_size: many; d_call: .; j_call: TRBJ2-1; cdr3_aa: CASSLGAQRGNEQFF; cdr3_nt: TGCGCCAGCAGTTTGGGCGCCCAAAGGGGCAATGAGCAGTTCTTC
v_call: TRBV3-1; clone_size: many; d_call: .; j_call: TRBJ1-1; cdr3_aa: CASSHLQGRSFF; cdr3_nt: TGTGCCAGCAGCCACCTCCAGGGGCGGTCTTTCTTT
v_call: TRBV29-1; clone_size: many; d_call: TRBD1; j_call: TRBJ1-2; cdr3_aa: CSVVTGGWFYGYTF; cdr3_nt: TGCAGCGTTGTCACAGGGGGCTGGTTCTATGGCTACACCTTC
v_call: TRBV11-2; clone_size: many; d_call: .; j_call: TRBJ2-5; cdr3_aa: CASSLVPGTQETQYF; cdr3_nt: TGTGCCAGCAGCTTAGTTCCGGGAACCCAAGAGACCCAGTACTTC
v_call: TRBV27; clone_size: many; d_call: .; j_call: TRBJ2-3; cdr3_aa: CASSSKSKPTTSSTDTQYF; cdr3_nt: TGTGCCAGCAGTTCAAAGAGTAAACCCACCACCTCTAGCACAGATACGCAGTATTTT
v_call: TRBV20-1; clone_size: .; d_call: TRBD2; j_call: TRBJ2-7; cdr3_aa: CSATSGSVQYF; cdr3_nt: TGCAGTGCGACTAGCGGGAGTGTGCAGTACTTC
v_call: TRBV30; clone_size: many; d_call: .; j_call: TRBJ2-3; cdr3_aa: CAWTGDTDTQYF; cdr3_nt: TGTGCCTGGACGGGGGACACAGATACGCAGTATTTT
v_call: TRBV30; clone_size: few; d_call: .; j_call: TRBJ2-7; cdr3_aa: CAWIPEYSYEQYF; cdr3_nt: TGTGCCTGGATTCCAGAATACTCCTACGAGCAGTACTTC
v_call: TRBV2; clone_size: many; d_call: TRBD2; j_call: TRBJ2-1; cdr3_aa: CASLPAVLAGSYNEQFF; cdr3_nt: TGTGCCAGCCTCCCCGCGGTGTTAGCGGGATCCTACAATGAGCAGTTCTTC
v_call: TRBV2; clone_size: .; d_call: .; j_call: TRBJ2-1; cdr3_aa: CASSEVGRQFF; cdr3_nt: TGTGCCAGCAGTGAGGTAGGCCGGCAGTTCTTC
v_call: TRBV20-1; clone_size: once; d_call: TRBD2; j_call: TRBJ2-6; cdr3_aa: CSALRGSGSSGANVLTF; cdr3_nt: TGCAGTGCTTTGAGGGGGAGCGGGAGTTCTGGGGCCAACGTCCTGACTTTC
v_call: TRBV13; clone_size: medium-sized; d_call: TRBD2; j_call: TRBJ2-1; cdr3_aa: CASSLVTSGYNEQFF; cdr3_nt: TGTGCCAGCAGCTTAGTGACTAGCGGCTACAATGAGCAGTTCTTC
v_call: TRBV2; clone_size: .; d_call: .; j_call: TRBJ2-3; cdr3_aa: CASSGLHTDTQYF; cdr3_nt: TGTGCCAGCAGTGGACTTCACACAGATACGCAGTATTTT
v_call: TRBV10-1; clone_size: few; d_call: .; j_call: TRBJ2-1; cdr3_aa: CASSESGDFNEQFF; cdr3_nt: TGCGCCAGCAGTGAGTCGGGGGACTTCAATGAGCAGTTCTTC